These 12 T cell receptor beta chains share one sample of origin, sequenced in a study of shared clonotypes between healthy human individuals. TCRdb's copy holds only in-frame clones and misses some; the assay was immunoSEQ multiplex PCR. The sample has under 1 million clones, 92% seen once. It was CD45RO-negative cells, positively selected for CCR7, that made up naive CD8 cells, with terminally differentiated effector memory CD45RA+ cells excluded. Sequencing input: naive CD8+ T cells sorted from blood. These receptors came from a man between 25 and 39 years old in good health.

This clone appeared a single time. The genes are TRBV27 and TRBJ1-5; 9 bases match TRBD1. Unmatched junction bases numbered 18, after V lost 6 bases and J lost 6 bases. The CDR3 sequence is 18 residues long. CDR1 and CDR2 (germline): MNHEY, SMNVEV (reference sequence). CDR3 in amino acids: CASRSQRASGDRVQPQHF. CDR3 nucleotide sequence: TGTGCCAGCAGATCCCAGAGGGCTTCCGGGGACAGGGTTCAGCCCCAGCATTTT.

The chain has TRBV7-9 and TRBJ2-1, with TRBD2 matching 11 bases. The junction had 8 bases not matched to a gene; V was cut back by 7 bases and J by 0 bases. Germline V gene lookup returns CDR1 SEHNR and CDR2 FQNEAQ (reference sequence). This CDR3 region has 17 residues. The CDR3 nucleotides read TGTGCCAGCAACTCAATAGCGGGAGGGAGCTCCTACAATGAGCAGTTCTTC. Its protein is CASNSIAGGSSYNEQFF.

V gene TRBV10-3 combines with J gene TRBJ1-1, with D possibly matching TRBD1 (6 bases). The germline V gene encodes CDR1 ENHRY and CDR2 SYGVKD. V lost 6 bases, J lost 9 bases, and 11 bases lay in between. The CDR3 runs 11 residues. Written as DNA, the CDR3 is TGTGCCATCAGGAGGGGGGATCAAGCTTTCTTT. Protein: CAIRRGDQAFF.

CDR3 in amino acids: CASSPRTESILSGNTIYF. CDR3 nucleotide sequence: TGTGCCAGCAGCCCCAGGACAGAGTCCATTCTCTCTGGAAACACCATATATTTT. The rearrangement links TRBV7-2 to TRBJ1-3; tentatively, D is TRBD1 (6 bases). The germline V and J ends were trimmed by 5 bases and 0 bases, with 20 bases remaining between them. Germline CDR1 reads SGHTA; CDR2 reads FQGNSA. The CDR3 length is 18 residues.

The chain employs TRBV21-1 and TRBJ1-5; whether TRBD1, the table's D call, matches the DNA was not checked. TRBV21-1 is termed a pseudogene. The CDR3 is 17 amino acids. In DNA form, the CDR3 reads TGTGCCAGCAGCCTCTTAAAAGGGACAGCTAGCAATCAGCCCCAGCATTTT. This codes for CASSLLKGTASNQPQHF.

This rearrangement joins TRBV4-3 to TRBJ2-7; the match to TRBD2 covers 8 bases. Germline trimming cut 0 bases from V and 3 bases from J; bases unmatched to any gene: 4. Per germline, CDR1 LGHNA and CDR2 YSLEER. The CDR3 extends over 15 amino acids. DNA of the CDR3: TGCGCCAGCAGCCAAGATAGCGGGGAAGACTACGAGCAGTACTTC. Translation gives CASSQDSGEDYEQYF.

This rearrangement joins TRBV30 to TRBJ1-1; D is unclear. This CDR3 spans 13 amino acids. Trimming shortened V by 0 bases and J by 2 bases, and 7 bases separated the two germline ends. Germline CDR1 and CDR2: GTSNPN and SVGIG (reference sequence). CDR3 sequence: CAWSVPLNTEAFF. In DNA, the CDR3 is TGTGCCTGGAGTGTACCCCTTAACACTGAAGCTTTCTTT.

A remark on this clone: One end of the junction varies from germline; a read error may be responsible. The rearrangement links TRBV27 to TRBJ1-2; D is possibly TRBD1 (5 bases). Germline-derived CDR1 and CDR2 are MNHEY and SMNVEV (reference sequence). The CDR3 totals 16 residues. CDR3 sequence reads: CTSSLVGTPSPSGYTF. The CDR3 DNA reads TGTACCAGCAGTTTGGTGGGGACCCCGTCCCCCAGTGGCTACACCTTC.

The chain is built from TRBV11-2 and TRBJ2-7; D may be TRBD1 (5 bases). This CDR3 has 14 amino acids. Trimming took off 4 bases at V and 1 base at J, with 11 bases between the two ends. Germline V gene sequence: CDR1 SGHAT, CDR2 FQNNGV. In DNA, the CDR3 is TGTGCCAGCAGCTCCCAGGACATTTCCTACGAGCAGTACTTC. Translating it yields CASSSQDISYEQYF.

Worth noting for this clone: The junction shows a germline mismatch at one end, possibly a read error. V gene TRBV29-1 combines with J gene TRBJ2-1; TRBD2 agrees at 7 bases. Germline CDR1 is SQVTM and CDR2 is ANQGSEA. This CDR3 comprises 12 residues. The CDR3, as DNA: TGCAGCATTGATACGGGGGGCAATGAGCAGTTCTTC. It is translated as CSIDTGGNEQFF.

The CDR3 region is CASSLDPSSYNEQFF. CDR3 in DNA: TGTGCCAGCAGCCTGGACCCGAGCTCCTACAATGAGCAGTTCTTC. The chain uses TRBV9 and TRBJ2-1; D unresolved. This CDR3 region has 15 residues. The germline gives CDR1 SGDLS, CDR2 YYNGEE. The V end was cut by 4 bases, the J end by 0 bases, with 11 bases between.

The chain is built from TRBV7-2 and TRBJ2-7, with 13 bases matching TRBD2. CDR3 length: 15 residues. The J segment lost 3 bases and the V segment lost 5 bases, leaving 4 bases of the junction unmatched. CDR1 and CDR2 (germline): SGHTA, FQGNSA. In DNA, the CDR3 is TGTGCCAGCAGCGCGGGACTAGCGGGATACTACGAGCAGTACTTC. Translated: CASSAGLAGYYEQYF.